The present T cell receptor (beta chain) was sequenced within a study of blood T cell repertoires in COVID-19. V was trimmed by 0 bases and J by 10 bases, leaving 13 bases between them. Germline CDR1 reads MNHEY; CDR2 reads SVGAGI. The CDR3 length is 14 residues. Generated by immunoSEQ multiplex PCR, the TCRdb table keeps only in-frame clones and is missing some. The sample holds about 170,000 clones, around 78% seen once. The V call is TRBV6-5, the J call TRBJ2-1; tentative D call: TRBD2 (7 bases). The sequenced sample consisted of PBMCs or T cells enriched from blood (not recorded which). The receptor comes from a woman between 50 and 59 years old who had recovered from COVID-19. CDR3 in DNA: TGTGCCAGCAGTTACTCAGGGACGGGGGGCGAGCAGTTCTTC. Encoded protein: CASSYSGTGGEQFF.